Listed below are T cell receptor beta chains from one sample, sequenced in a study of OX40 agonist ivuxolimab in advanced cancers. Method: immunoSEQ multiplex PCR; TCRdb's copy keeps in-frame clones and lacks some. This sample has fewer than 95,000 clones, with about 90% found just once. The sample consisted of CD4+ or CD8+ T cells sorted from blood, taken in a trial of the OX40 agonist ivuxolimab. These receptors originate from an adult with an advanced solid tumor such as melanoma, head and neck, liver or kidney cancer. The CDR3 runs from the conserved cysteine through the conserved F or W. The order of the fields is D gene, V gene, clone size, J gene, CDR3 protein, CDR3 DNA. A D gene is named only where the DNA matches it firmly. Size values are once, few and many counts, or a class for expanded clones, and some rows have none.

>TRBD2|TRBV2|NA|TRBJ2-5
CASSARLAGVAAETQYF
TGTGCCAGCAGTGCTCGACTAGCGGGAGTAGCGGCGGAGACCCAGTACTTC
>TRBD2|TRBV5-1|NA|TRBJ2-1
CASSLAGLAGVGNEQFF
TGCGCCAGCAGCTTGGCCGGGTTAGCGGGAGTTGGTAATGAGCAGTTCTTC
>NA|TRBV19|NA|TRBJ1-6
CASRDLLGTYNSPLHF
TGTGCCAGTAGAGACCTTTTAGGCACCTATAATTCACCCCTCCACTTT
>NA|TRBV7-2|NA|TRBJ1-1
CASSLGLANTEAFF
TGTGCCAGCAGCTTAGGACTCGCGAACACTGAAGCTTTCTTT
>NA|TRBV6-5|NA|TRBJ2-1
CASSSPGDSSYNEQFF
TGTGCCAGCAGTTCCCCGGGCGACAGCTCCTACAATGAGCAGTTCTTC
>TRBD2|TRBV7-3|NA|TRBJ2-3
CASSLRPSGPDTQYF
TGTGCCAGCAGCTTAAGGCCTAGCGGGCCAGATACGCAGTATTTT
>NA|TRBV7-9|NA|TRBJ2-7
CASSLDGSTYEQYF
TGTGCCAGCAGCTTAGATGGGAGCACCTACGAGCAGTACTTC
>NA|TRBV11-2|NA|TRBJ1-5
CASSPQGSNQPQHF
TGTGCCAGCAGTCCACAGGGTAGCAATCAGCCCCAGCATTTT
>NA|TRBV7-3|NA|TRBJ2-5
CASSLRGAETQYF
TGTGCCAGCAGCTTAAGGGGGGCGGAGACCCAGTACTTC
>TRBD2|TRBV29-1|once|TRBJ2-7
CSVVPAGLGEQYF
TGCAGCGTTGTGCCAGCGGGACTGGGCGAGCAGTACTTC
>NA|TRBV10-3|NA|TRBJ1-2
CAISEPGTANYGYTF
TGTGCCATCAGTGAGCCGGGGACGGCTAACTATGGCTACACCTTC
>NA|TRBV7-3|NA|TRBJ1-1
CASSLTGPRNTEAFF
TGTGCCAGCAGCTTAACGGGACCGAGGAACACTGAAGCTTTCTTT
>NA|TRBV14|NA|TRBJ2-3
CASSQEDGTDTQYF
TGTGCCAGCAGCCAAGAAGACGGCACAGATACGCAGTATTTT
>TRBD2|TRBV7-2|NA|TRBJ2-2
CASSLVSGRAGTGELFF
TGTGCCAGCAGCTTAGTTAGCGGGAGGGCCGGCACCGGGGAGCTGTTTTTT
>TRBD2|TRBV7-9|once|TRBJ2-3
CASSSGLAGGADTQYF
TGTGCCAGCAGCTCGGGACTAGCGGGAGGAGCAGATACGCAGTATTTT
>TRBD2|TRBV2|NA|TRBJ2-1
CASSSGLANNEQFF
TGTGCCAGCAGTTCGGGACTAGCCAACAATGAGCAGTTCTTC
>NA|TRBV7-8|NA|TRBJ1-2
CASSLATGYGYTF
TGTGCCAGCAGCCTTGCGACAGGCTATGGCTACACCTTC
>NA|TRBV11-3|NA|TRBJ2-4
CASSPRFWEVGKNIQYF
TGTGCCAGCAGCCCCCGCTTTTGGGAGGTGGGCAAAAACATTCAGTACTTC
>TRBD2|TRBV30|few|TRBJ2-7
CAWSKAGTRSSYEQYF
TGTGCCTGGAGCAAAGCCGGGACTAGGAGCTCCTACGAGCAGTACTTC
>NA|TRBV6-5|NA|TRBJ2-2
CASSVDPEAGELFF
TGTGCCAGCAGTGTAGACCCAGAGGCCGGGGAGCTGTTTTTT
>TRBD2|TRBV28|NA|TRBJ2-3
CASRSGTSGRADTQYF
TGTGCCAGCAGATCCGGGACTAGCGGGAGAGCAGATACGCAGTATTTT
>TRBD1|TRBV10-3|NA|TRBJ2-7
CAISELHQGALFEQYF
TGTGCCATCAGTGAACTCCATCAGGGGGCTCTATTCGAGCAGTACTTC
>TRBD1|TRBV28|NA|TRBJ1-5
CASSRTGVGLQPQHF
TGTGCCAGCAGCCGGACAGGAGTCGGTTTACAGCCCCAGCATTTT
>NA|TRBV7-9|NA|TRBJ2-3
CASSLGTTSTDTQYF
TGTGCCAGCAGCTTAGGGACAACTAGCACAGATACGCAGTATTTT
>NA|TRBV10-3|NA|TRBJ2-5
CAISADSYQETQYF
TGTGCCATCAGTGCAGACTCGTACCAAGAGACCCAGTACTTC
>NA|TRBV30|NA|TRBJ2-4
CAWSVQNIQYF
TGTGCCTGGAGTGTACAAAACATTCAGTACTTC
>NA|TRBV5-1|few|TRBJ2-2
CASSVLPTGELFF
TGCGCCAGCAGCGTCCTCCCCACCGGGGAGCTGTTTTTT
>NA|TRBV6-5|NA|TRBJ2-7
CASSVESGRNEQYF
TGTGCCAGCAGTGTTGAGTCCGGCCGTAACGAGCAGTACTTC
>NA|TRBV7-9|once|TRBJ2-1
CASSLGTYNEQFF
TGTGCCAGCAGCTTAGGGACATACAATGAGCAGTTCTTC
>NA|TRBV15|NA|TRBJ2-1
CATSRDIGSNNEQFF
TGTGCCACCAGCAGAGACATTGGGAGCAACAATGAGCAGTTCTTC
>NA|TRBV5-4|NA|TRBJ2-3
CASSLGGTDTQYF
TGTGCCAGCAGCTTGGGGGGCACAGATACGCAGTATTTT
>NA|TRBV9|NA|TRBJ1-1
CASSVGMGRGNTEAFF
TGTGCCAGCAGCGTAGGTATGGGACGGGGGAACACTGAAGCTTTCTTT
>TRBD1|TRBV9|NA|TRBJ1-3
CASNRQGSGNTIYF
TGTGCCAGCAACCGACAGGGCTCTGGAAACACCATATATTTT
>NA|TRBV29-1|NA|TRBJ1-2
CSVAHREGYTF
TGCAGCGTTGCCCACAGGGAAGGCTACACCTTC
>TRBD1|TRBV19|NA|TRBJ2-7
CASSIPGTGVYEQYF
TGTGCCAGTAGTATACCCGGGACAGGGGTCTACGAGCAGTACTTC
>NA|TRBV7-2|NA|TRBJ2-7
CASNKIGNLYEQYF
TGTGCCAGCAATAAAATCGGGAACCTATACGAGCAGTACTTC
>TRBD1|TRBV30|NA|TRBJ1-4
CAWGTGNEKLFF
TGTGCCTGGGGGACAGGGAATGAAAAACTGTTTTTT
>TRBD1|TRBV5-4|NA|TRBJ1-2
CASSLKISTGDSYTF
TGTGCCAGCAGCCTAAAAATCTCGACAGGGGATAGCTACACCTTC
>NA|TRBV10-1|NA|TRBJ2-1
CASSEPPMNPYNEQFF
TGCGCCAGCAGTGAGCCCCCTATGAATCCCTACAATGAGCAGTTCTTC
>NA|TRBV18|NA|TRBJ2-1
CASSPSAYHEQFF
TGTGCCAGCTCACCTAGTGCCTATCATGAGCAGTTCTTC
>NA|TRBV5-1|NA|TRBJ1-1
CASSTRNTEAFF
TGCGCCAGCAGCACCAGGAACACTGAAGCTTTCTTT
>TRBD2|TRBV19|NA|TRBJ2-7
CASSMREGAYEQYF
TGTGCCAGTAGTATGCGGGAGGGCGCCTACGAGCAGTACTTC
>TRBD1|TRBV6-6|NA|TRBJ1-1
CASSYPRRGLYTEAFF
TGTGCCAGCAGTTACCCCAGGAGGGGGCTGTACACTGAAGCTTTCTTT
>TRBD1|TRBV28|NA|TRBJ2-3
CASSFLQGTGTDTQYF
TGTGCCAGCAGTTTCTTACAGGGGACAGGCACAGATACGCAGTATTTT
>TRBD1|TRBV10-3|NA|TRBJ2-4
CAISEVRDRRVNIQYF
TGTGCCATCAGTGAGGTGAGGGACAGGAGGGTTAACATTCAGTACTTC
>NA|TRBV7-9|few|TRBJ2-1
CASSRAPLNWQFF
TGTGCCAGCAGCCGGGCTCCCCTCAATTGGCAGTTCTTC
>TRBD1|TRBV7-8|NA|TRBJ1-4
CASSSRPGQGTNEKLFF
TGTGCCAGCAGCTCGCGACCGGGACAGGGTACTAATGAAAAACTGTTTTTT
>NA|TRBV11-3|NA|TRBJ2-1
CASSSYQRSDYNEQFF
TGTGCCAGCAGCTCGTATCAAAGGTCGGACTACAATGAGCAGTTCTTC
>NA|TRBV4-2|NA|TRBJ2-2
CASSQQFRVGGNGELFF
TGTGCCAGCAGCCAACAATTTAGAGTGGGGGGAAACGGGGAGCTGTTTTTT